This TCR beta chain stems from a study of draining lymph node invasion in breast cancer (dated by TCRdb to between 2020 and 2021). Regarding the study in general: Histology and cytokeratin immunohistochemistry were used to diagnose nodal metastasis, and EpCAM/CD45 flow cytometry was used to confirm the diagnosis. A separate targeted assay used bulk TCR-beta CDR3 sequencing to compare sorted memory regulatory T cells with memory conventional CD4 T cells across breast cancer tissues. From every patient, the primary tumor plus matched non-invaded and tumor-invaded tumor-draining lymph nodes were collected, and both Treg and Tconv subsets were profiled. The separate targeted TCR sequencing included lymph nodes from five patients, and primary tumors were also sequenced for most of those five patients.

The CDR3 runs 15 residues from the cysteine to the phenylalanine. Just CDR3 DNA is preserved here, 45 bases in frame from base 1. V loses 5 bases of germline sequence and J loses 3 bases, and the interval between the two ends is 12 bases. CDR1 is given as SGHRS and CDR2 as YFSETQ, both from the germline V gene. This clonotype was counted only a few times. Its antigen remains unidentified. No base-level quality is on record; no much larger clone is a single base apart. Summary of the overall study and its limitations: Tracking of the top-100 tumor clones could be carried out in just a couple of patients. Some of the top 100 tumor clones were detected in invaded and non-invaded nodes, suggesting recirculation between tumor and draining nodes. In the targeted TCR-seq data, Tregs appeared more clonally expanded than Tconvs in all tissues, and both subsets were less diverse in tumor than lymph nodes. Roughly 12-25% of Treg TCRs were shared with Tconvs per tissue, interpreted as suggesting peripheral Treg induction. TCRs shared between the Treg and Tconv subsets were viewed as suggestive of, but not proof of, a common clonal origin. The data could not determine whether Treg conversion took place in a particular organ or whether converted Tregs recirculated between nodes and tumor.

CD4+ CD45RA- CD25- cells were sorted as memory conventional CD4 T cells. Each tumor-draining lymph node was classified as non-invaded if metastatic tumor cells were absent and as invaded if metastatic tumor cells were present. Before staining and sorting, a Miltenyi Pan T Cell isolation kit was used to pre-enrich the T cells. Immunohistochemistry for estrogen receptor, progesterone receptor, HER2 and Ki-67 was used to characterize primary tumors. Within a few hours after surgery, fresh surgical tissue was processed by cutting the tissue into small fragments. The tissue fragments were digested enzymatically for 15 to 25 minutes with Liberase TL plus DNase and were then passed through a 40-micrometer strainer. Sorting used a BD FACS Aria II with roughly 98-99% purity, after DAPI live/dead staining. Sorted cells were lysed in TCL buffer, and RNA was purified with a Norgen Single Cell RNA purification kit including DNase treatment.

The library was produced with bulk RNA-seq. Instrument used: Illumina HiSeq 2500. In the paper's pipeline: For the separate targeted TCR-seq dataset, MiXCR version 2.1.5 with default parameters extracted and quantified CDR3 sequences from raw reads. TCR-beta clones in the separate targeted TCR-seq dataset were defined according to the combination of V gene, J gene and CDR3 sequence. For the separate targeted TCR-seq dataset, clones with fewer than three counts were filtered out, after which only the 90% most strongly expressed clones in each sample were kept. In the separate targeted TCR-seq dataset, Treg-Tconv overlap was calculated per tissue as the number of shared clones divided by the total number of Treg clones, multiplied by 100. TCRdb's own reprocessing of the public reads used fastp at Q25 and MiXCR and kept productive beta chains. All rows with the same CDR3 protein become a single entry with the most common DNA and genes. TCRdb's processing, not the authors' own work, is the source of the V and J calls. Recorded for this sample are 2,000 to 2,500 distinct CDR3 sequences; about 85% of them occurred a single time. The top ten clonotypes cover roughly 1.5% of the sample.

This TCR came from a female donor with luminal breast cancer. The sample taken for sequencing was sorted memory CD4+ effector T cells from a lymph node. The cell subset or site label of this sample denotes: CD45RA-negative sorted CD4+ T cells (memory Tconv or effector/memory Treg). The chain is encoded by TRBV5-1 joined to TRBJ2-6, and perhaps TRBD2 as D gene, on 5 matching bases. The CDR3 protein: CASRPPGNGANVLTF. The DNA sequence is as follows: TGCGCCAGCAGGCCTCCGGGGAATGGGGCCAACGTCCTGACTTTC. The entire variable domain, with the stretches around the CDR3 drawn from the reference TRBV5-1 and TRBJ2-6 proteins, is KAGVTQTPRYLIKTRGQQVTLSCSPISGHRSVSWYQQTPGQGLQFLFEYFSETQRNKGNFPGRFSGRQFSNSRSEMNVSTLELGDSALYLCASRPPGNGANVLTFGAGSRLTVL.